These 25 T cell receptor beta chains were sequenced from one sample in a study of beta chain features in type 1 diabetes. General observations from the study: There was a moderate but significant shortening of TCRB CDR3s in all four CD4+ subsets of Type 1 diabetes patients.

Antigens for these TCRs are unknown. The sequenced template was cDNA made from the entire isolated RNA. Method: immunoSEQ multiplex PCR; TCRdb's copy keeps in-frame clones and lacks some. The repertoire holds under 350,000 clones, about 23% seen once, with over 0.01% in the top ten. Sequenced sample: naive CD4+ T cells from blood. The receptors shown here come from a woman in her twenties or thirties with type 1 diabetes.

The table lists this clone with a few counts. This rearrangement joins TRBV13 to TRBJ2-2; no definite D call. The V gene's germline CDR1 is PRHDT and CDR2 FYEKMQ (reference sequence). The CDR3 extends over 14 amino acids. Trimming took 3 bases from V and 0 from J, leaving 5 bases between them. The CDR3 sequence: CASSLSANTGELFF. DNA for the CDR3: TGTGCCAGCAGCTTGTCGGCGAACACCGGGGAGCTGTTTTTT.

The chain recombines TRBV7-9 with TRBJ2-2, with D possibly being TRBD1 (5 bases). The CDR3 has 14 residues. The V end was cut by 5 bases, the J end by 6 bases, with 13 bases between. Germline V lookup: CDR1 SEHNR, CDR2 FQNEAQ (reference sequence). The DNA of the CDR3 is TGTGCCAGCAGCCAATCAGGGCCGGCCGGGGAGCTGTTTTTT. Its translation is CASSQSGPAGELFF.

The CDR3 nucleotides read TGTGCCAGCAGTCTACAGGTGAAGAACACTGAAGCTTTCTTT. It translates to CASSLQVKNTEAFF. This chain uses TRBV5-6 with TRBJ1-1, with a possible D match to TRBD1 (5 bases). Germline V gene data show CDR1 as SGHDT and CDR2 as YYEEEE. Trimming pared 5 bases from V and 1 base from J, leaving 12 bases between. CDR3 length: 14 amino acids.

The chain joins TRBV15 to TRBJ2-3; tentatively, D is TRBD2 (6 bases). The length of the CDR3 is 15 residues. V gave up 0 bases and J gave up 2 bases, with 9 bases separating them. CDR1 and CDR2 (germline): LNHNV, YYDKDF (reference sequence). The CDR3 DNA is TGTGCCACCAGCAGAGATGCGGGGCACACAGATACGCAGTATTTT. Translation: CATSRDAGHTDTQYF.

This clone showed up just a few times. The rearrangement joins TRBV28 to TRBJ1-2; 7 positions match TRBD1. CDR3 length: 15 amino acids. The ends lost 6 bases at V and 4 bases at J; junction bases unmatched: 11. Germline V gene lookup returns CDR1 MDHEN and CDR2 SYDVKM. CDR3 in amino acids: CASSPPDRDFYGYTF. The CDR3 nucleotides read TGTGCCAGCAGCCCACCCGACAGGGACTTCTATGGCTACACCTTC.

The gene calls are TRBV6-6 and TRBJ2-1; TRBD2 agrees at 12 bases. V shed 6 bases and J 10 bases; nucleotides not matched to a gene: 10. Looked up from germline, CDR1 is MNHNY and CDR2 is SVGAGI (reference sequence). CDR3 length equals 15 residues. CDR3 sequence: CASSPTSGRYGEQFF. The DNA for the CDR3 is TGTGCCAGCAGCCCAACTAGCGGGAGGTATGGCGAGCAGTTCTTC.

The rearrangement links TRBV5-1 to TRBJ2-3, with 7 bases lining up with TRBD1. Unmatched junction bases numbered 6, after V lost 3 bases and J lost 2 bases. The CDR3 covers 15 residues. The germline gives CDR1 SGHRS, CDR2 YFSETQ. The CDR3 DNA sequence: TGCGCCAGCAGCTCGGGACAGCCTAACACAGATACGCAGTATTTT. It encodes CASSSGQPNTDTQYF.

This clone was detected a few times. The chain is built from TRBV19 and TRBJ2-7; TRBD2 agrees at 15 bases. The V gene's germline CDR1 is LNHDA and CDR2 SQIVND (reference sequence). V lost 8 bases and J lost 9; bases outside the gene matches: 2. The length of the CDR3 is 12 residues. CDR3 in amino acids: CASAGLAGGQYF. The CDR3 DNA sequence: TGTGCCAGTGCGGGACTAGCGGGAGGGCAGTACTTC.

The table lists this clone with a few counts. This chain uses TRBV27 with TRBJ1-2, with a possible D match to TRBD1 (6 bases). The ends were cut back, 10 bases at V and 4 bases at J, with 13 bases in the middle. The CDR3 totals 12 residues. Germline-derived CDR1 and CDR2 are MNHEY and SMNVEV (reference sequence). The CDR3 loop is CATSSRGYGYTF. In DNA, the CDR3 is TGTGCCACCTCATCCAGGGGCTATGGCTACACCTTC.

The V and J genes are TRBV29-1 and TRBJ1-1, with no clear D. CDR1 SQVTM and CDR2 ANQGSEA come from the germline V gene. V was clipped by 6 bases and J by 3 bases, with 17 bases between them. The CDR3 length is 14 residues. Written as DNA, the CDR3 is TGCAGCGTGGCGAGGGAGGGAGTTTACACTGAAGCTTTCTTT. Translated: CSVAREGVYTEAFF.

J is TRBJ2-3 and V is TRBV5-1, with 8 bases fitting TRBD1. Germline assignment: CDR1 SGHRS and CDR2 YFSETQ. This CDR3 is 14 amino acids long. The J segment lost 4 bases and the V segment lost 6 bases, leaving 7 bases of the junction unmatched. In nucleotides, the CDR3 is TGCGCCAGCATTAGGGACAGGAGTTCAGATACGCAGTATTTT. Its translation: CASIRDRSSDTQYF.

The chain has TRBV30 and TRBJ1-5, with D unclear. The germline gives CDR1 GTSNPN, CDR2 SVGIG (reference sequence). Trimming pared 3 bases from V and 6 bases from J, leaving 12 bases between. This CDR3 contains 13 residues. The DNA of the CDR3 is TGTGCCTGGAGCGACCAGTACAGTCAGCCCCAGCATTTT. This gives the protein CAWSDQYSQPQHF.

This clone was seen only a few times. This chain uses TRBV5-4 with TRBJ2-3, with D possibly TRBD2 on 5 matching bases. Germline CDR1 SGHNT, CDR2 YYREEE (reference sequence). This CDR3 comprises 15 residues. Trimming cost V 0 bases and J 6 bases, with 14 bases left between them. The CDR3 protein is CASSLAYSEADTQYF. The CDR3, as DNA: TGTGCCAGCAGCTTGGCTTACTCGGAGGCGGATACGCAGTATTTT.

This sequence joins TRBV28 and TRBJ1-2, with 9 bases lining up with TRBD1. Germline CDR1 MDHEN, CDR2 SYDVKM. The V segment lost 6 bases and the J segment 5 bases; nucleotides outside the gene matches: 1. The CDR3 covers 12 residues. For the CDR3, the DNA is TGTGCCAGCAGAGACAGGGGGTATGGCTACACCTTC. It is translated as CASRDRGYGYTF.

This clone was observed a few times. The DNA for the CDR3 is TGTGCCAGCTCTACCGGACTAATTCGATTATACAATGAGCAGTTCTTC. This sequence encodes CASSTGLIRLYNEQFF. V and J are TRBV5-4 and TRBJ2-1; TRBD2 might be the D (6 bases). Germline V gene sequence: CDR1 SGHNT, CDR2 YYREEE (reference sequence). V was clipped by 7 bases and J by 4 bases, with 21 bases between them. CDR3 size: 16 residues.

This clone was found a few times. The chain carries TRBV30 and TRBJ2-1, with TRBD2 matching 14 bases. Germline V gene lookup returns CDR1 GTSNPN and CDR2 SVGIG (reference sequence). V lost 3 bases and J lost 9; bases outside the gene matches: 1. The CDR3 is 13 amino acids. Here the CDR3 DNA reads TGTGCCTGGAGGACTAGCGGGAGGGGTGAGCAGTTCTTC. This translates into CAWRTSGRGEQFF.

There are a few counts of this clone. V is TRBV19 and J is TRBJ2-1; 8 bases line up with TRBD2. Losses at the gene ends were 10 bases for V and 2 bases for J; bases not matched to a gene: 7. CDR3 length equals 14 residues. Germline V gives CDR1 LNHDA, CDR2 SQIVND (reference sequence). Here the CDR3 reads CATSLADTYNEQFF. The CDR3 DNA is TGTGCCACCTCACTAGCGGATACCTACAATGAGCAGTTCTTC.

The chain is built from TRBV19 and TRBJ2-5; 8 positions match TRBD1. J was trimmed by 5 bases and V by 6 bases; bases with no gene match: 8. This CDR3 is built from 14 residues. The V gene's germline CDR1 is LNHDA and CDR2 SQIVND (reference sequence). This chain's CDR3 is CASSFGGQGETQYF. CDR3 DNA sequence: TGTGCCAGTAGCTTTGGCGGACAGGGTGAGACCCAGTACTTC.

This clone has only a few counts. The V and J genes are TRBV30 and TRBJ1-4; 7 bases line up with TRBD1. J gave up 9 bases and V 1 base, and 14 bases lay outside the gene matches. Germline-derived CDR1 and CDR2 are GTSNPN and SVGIG (reference sequence). The CDR3 runs 16 residues. The CDR3 region is CAWSDAPKTGRKKLFF. CDR3 bases: TGTGCCTGGAGTGATGCCCCGAAGACAGGGAGGAAAAAACTGTTTTTT.

This clone was observed a few times. The chain has TRBV2 and TRBJ2-5, with D maybe TRBD1 (6 bases). Trimming cost V 8 bases and J 5 bases, with 12 bases left between them. The CDR3 spans 12 residues. Per germline, CDR1 SNHLY and CDR2 FYNNEI. The CDR3 loop is CASGTGLETQYF. The CDR3 nucleotides are TGTGCCAGCGGTACAGGGCTGGAGACCCAGTACTTC.

This chain uses TRBV4-1 with TRBJ2-7; TRBD2 agrees at 13 bases. Looked up from germline, CDR1 is MGHRA and CDR2 is YSYEKL. This CDR3 contains 15 residues. Trimming removed 4 bases from V and 7 bases from J; junction bases left unmatched: 7. This CDR3 is CASSLRLAGGGEQYF. CDR3 coding DNA: TGCGCCAGCAGCCTGAGACTAGCGGGAGGTGGAGAGCAGTACTTC.

J is TRBJ2-5 and V is TRBV15, with D uncertain. Trimming pared 0 bases from V and 5 bases from J, leaving 10 bases between. Per the germline V gene, CDR1 is LNHNV and CDR2 is YYDKDF (reference sequence). This CDR3 has 14 amino acids. The CDR3 DNA is TGTGCCACCAGCAGAGACATTATCGGGGAGACCCAGTACTTC. Protein sequence: CATSRDIIGETQYF. The full variable domain, in which reference TRBV15 and TRBJ2-5 provide the parts outside the CDR3, is DAMVIQNPRYQVTQFGKPVTLSCSQTLNHNVMYWYQQKSSQAPKLLFHYYDKDFNNEADTPDNFQSRRPNTSFCFLDIRSPGLGDTAMYLCATSRDIIGETQYFGPGTRLLVL.

This chain joins TRBV9 and TRBJ2-7; 10 bases fit TRBD2. Looked up from germline, CDR1 is SGDLS and CDR2 is YYNGEE. CDR3 size: 16 residues. The ends lost 0 bases at V and 3 bases at J; junction bases unmatched: 6. Here the CDR3 DNA reads TGTGCCAGCAGCGTAGGGGCTAGCGGGAGCGGCTACGAGCAGTACTTC. Translation gives CASSVGASGSGYEQYF.

This clone appeared a few times. The J gene is TRBJ2-1, the V gene TRBV5-1; 15 nucleotides agree with TRBD2. CDR1 SGHRS and CDR2 YFSETQ come from the germline V gene. After removal of 5 bases from V and 2 bases from J, the junction contained 17 bases not matched to a gene. The CDR3 spans 21 residues. The CDR3 DNA is TGCGCCAGCAGTGGGACTAGCGGGAGGTGGGAGACTTATGGCCCCTACAATGAGCAGTTCTTC. It yields the protein CASSGTSGRWETYGPYNEQFF.

A few counts support this clone. This rearrangement joins TRBV29-1 to TRBJ2-7; D possibly corresponds to TRBD1 (5 bases). V was shortened by 4 bases and J by 0 bases, with 10 bases between the two germline ends. There are 13 residues in the CDR3. Germline V gene sequence: CDR1 SQVTM, CDR2 ANQGSEA. The CDR3 coding sequence is TGCAGCGTTGTACAGGCCAGCTCCTACGAGCAGTACTTC. It codes for CSVVQASSYEQYF.